A single T cell receptor (beta chain) is shown here with its context. The antigen this receptor binds is unknown. No base-level quality is on record; no much larger clone is a single base apart. This entry comes from a study of cytomegalovirus exposure and HLA in healthy donors listed by TCRdb under 2017. Study-wide context: An earlier analysis of roughly 630 of the donors reported 250 to 300 Gb of sequence data and 100 million to 140 million unique TCR beta sequences from 150 million to 200 million T cells. Roughly 300 gigabases of sequencing data and approximately 85 million unique TCR sequences were included in an early release covering roughly 600 HLA-typed donors. Donor age, sex, ethnicity and CMV serostatus were collected together with the repertoire data. Every discovery cohort repertoire had been produced on one sequencing platform. Both class I and class II loci were covered by HLA typing, at four-digit resolution. Among some 410 genotyped donors of the cohort, an average of 235,054 unique TCR beta nucleotide sequences were sequenced per donor, 15% to 20% of them non-productive. Four or five DR-DQ haplotypes were handled as single units for association and clustering, since linkage in the cohort was strong. In an earlier analysis of a few hundred of the donors, high-throughput TCR beta sequencing was used to judge whether each TCR beta V gene segment behaved as functional or pseudogenic. The study aimed to test whether cataloging public T cell receptors could reveal signatures of past pathogen exposure. The T cell repertoires of 666 subjects were profiled by immunosequencing and related to cytomegalovirus serostatus. A later genetic analysis used genome-wide SNP genotypes for about 60% of the 666 donors, treating that subset as a discovery cohort. Of the roughly 430 genotyped donors, approximately 83% fell in the genetic ancestry cluster associated with self-reported Caucasian donors. High-throughput TCR immunosequencing, statistical association of individual TCRs with disease status, and machine learning were combined to predict cytomegalovirus infection status. Rather than drawing on any new phenotypic data, the later analysis identified candidate immune exposures from TCR beta sequences and the way those sequences occurred across donors. Typing coverage differed by locus: A, B, C, DRB1 and DQB1 were typed in roughly 620-630 donors, DQA1 in 500 to 550, DPA1 in over 600, and DPB1 in about 450. To study patterns of TCR occurrence, a later analysis re-analyzed previously published TCR beta repertoires from hundreds of donors and added high-resolution HLA genotyping. A separate validation cohort of over 95 different subjects was used in addition to the roughly 700-subject first cohort. General study outcomes and caveats: When HLA alleles, especially DR and DQ, strongly co-occurred, attributing TCR associations to individual alleles was difficult. Linkage disequilibrium might explain the correlated functional status among segregating V segments, but an unknown experimental factor could not be excluded. In a later analysis, TCR association rates were found to vary across HLA loci, with the most associated TCRs seen for DRB1 alleles and the fewest for HLA-C alleles. Compared with the approximately 600-donor mean, donors in an Asian-associated ancestry cluster had fewer N-insertions in productive TCRs, according to a later genetic analysis. The authors suggested that the approach could potentially be extended to other disease states and immunological phenotypes. A later genetic analysis associated a missense DCLRE1C variant with V-gene and J-gene trimming of TCR beta chains, and an independent cohort replicated the association. In a later analysis, HLA-associated TCR beta chains showed more clonal expansion and lower generation probabilities than non-associated chains that were equally common. A further reported finding was that TCR beta sequences accurately predicted the HLA-A and HLA-B alleles for most subjects in the first cohort. Some 16 rarely observed V segments, including chromosome 9 orphons, were excluded from the earlier analysis of some 590 of the donors because counts were too low. The presence/absence analyses assumed that sequencing depth was roughly uniform across donors, and that assumption may not be true. According to a later analysis, most CMV-associated TCR beta chains appeared to be HLA-restricted, and the HLA associations seemed to be driven largely by CMV exposure. The only immune exposure information available for the cohort was CMV serostatus. In an earlier analysis of 450 to 750 of the donors, most TCR beta V segments appeared in productive rearrangements about 90% or about 30% of the time, broadly matching IMGT annotations. A few of the identified cytomegalovirus-associated TCR beta chains were confirmed in vitro to be specific for cytomegalovirus antigens. According to a later analysis, parvovirus B19, influenza, CMV and Epstein-Barr virus appeared linked to several top co-occurrence clusters. The classifier was reported to diagnose cytomegalovirus status with high specificity and sensitivity in both the original cohort and the validation cohort. A group of highly shared sequence variants was considered likely to be a technical artifact of the sequencing pipeline. Because some donors lacked HLA typing at each locus, the association tests relied only on the typed subset. Most TCR sequences were seen in very few donors, while some public TCRs were found in many individuals. In this cohort, only TCR beta chains were sequenced, and detectable features were limited by the absence of alpha or paired-chain data. The study listed 150 to 200 TCR beta chains as associated with cytomegalovirus. Because the 87-base-pair reads could not distinguish some IMGT-functional V segments, including TRBV6-2 and TRBV6-3, those segments were excluded. Specific HLA alleles were associated with 16,951 TCR beta sequences at a false discovery rate of 0.05 in a later analysis.

Sequences LNHNV (CDR1) and YYDKDF (CDR2) are obtained from the germline V gene (reference sequence). V and J are truncated by 0 bases and 6 bases respectively, leaving an intervening sequence of 11 bases. The CDR3 starts with the cysteine, ends with the phenylalanine, and has 15 residues. Here the CDR3 DNA is all that survives: 45 bases in frame from base 1. Libraries were made using the immunoSEQ multiplex PCR assay. The multiplex PCR relied on a mix of 60 forward primers for TCR Vbeta segments and 13 reverse primers for TCR Jbeta segments. A multiplex PCR assay on genomic DNA amplified the CDR3 region of rearranged TCR beta genes. The amplified TCR beta libraries were sequenced on the Illumina HiSeq System as 87-base-pair reads. The original methods were these. A later analysis counted about 82 million unique TCR beta chains across the 500 to 850 repertoires, and roughly 11 million of these chains were shared by at least two donors. Raw reads were error-corrected and collapsed into unique sequences by a nearest-neighbor algorithm in which closely related sequences were merged to remove PCR and sequencing errors. Alignment of CDR3 sequences to IMGT reference sequences was used to assign V, D and J gene segments. For a sequence to be retained, a match of at least six nucleotides to both a V gene segment and a J gene segment was required. Rearrangements were classified as productive when the CDR3 lacked stop codons and remained in frame with V and J, and all other rearrangements were classified as non-productive. CDR3 was defined according to IMGT convention as the region running from the second conserved V-encoded cysteine to the conserved J-encoded phenylalanine. The earlier analysis of fewer than 750 of the donors excluded sequences that lacked an unambiguous match to a single V gene segment. In an earlier analysis of more than 500 of the donors, a V segment was called functional when productive rearrangements were above 56.7%, and segregating when the standard deviation between donors exceeded 5%. A statistical classification framework was built to diagnose cytomegalovirus status from the catalog of TCR beta chain sequences. In a later analysis, V and J genes were assigned by comparing TCR nucleotide sequences against IMGT/GENE-DB human TR gene sequences. In a later analysis, CDR3 sequences and most-parsimonious VDJ recombination scenarios were assigned using the TCRdist pipeline. A later analysis defined each TCR beta chain by its CDR3 amino acid sequence plus V-gene family, and excluded reads lacking a unique V-gene family. A later analysis removed roughly 590 highly shared, low-generation-probability nucleotide sequences to deal with suspected cross-contamination and a sequencing artifact. A later analysis calculated a clonal expansion index for each public chain from normalized within-repertoire ranks of inferred template counts. A later analysis computed generation probabilities with a VDJ recombination model fitted to out-of-frame rearrangements, and checked the results against IGoR. A later analysis scored TCR-TCR, TCR-HLA and TCR-CMV co-occurrence with hypergeometric tests, applying a repertoire-size bias correction to TCR pairs. To estimate false discovery rates, a later analysis permuted the HLA or CMV assignments 20 times. In a later analysis, co-occurring TCRs were grouped using DBSCAN, and TCRdist sequence similarity was added for clustering within HLA-allele-positive subsets. Repertoires with fewer than 30,000 or more than 120,000 public chains were left out of co-occurrence clustering, as were about 5 repertoires with anomalous nucleotide sharing. Not all clones reach the TCRdb copy of this immuneACCESS table, which keeps in-frame sequences only. Checked studies attribute under half of the gap to unresolved V genes and leave the rest unexplained. The D gene and trimming were derived from the DNA, and the V and J assignments and clone size from that table. Within this sample are roughly 110,000 clones, with 77% of them counted one time only. The top ten clonotypes cover 4.2% of the sample.

In total, 600 or so healthy bone marrow donors made up the cohort. At the time of sampling, all cohort members were nominally healthy, though unrecorded immune exposures were likely present. The donor tested CMV seronegative and was one of the 352 seronegative cohort members. A peripheral blood sample was collected from each donor, and TCR beta sequencing was performed on peripheral blood mononuclear cells. Genomic DNA extraction from the blood cell samples was performed with the Qiagen DNeasy Blood Extraction Kit. The rearrangement combines TRBV15 with TRBJ2-2; the D gene assignment is ambiguous. The sequenced material came from PBMCs. This clonotype was sampled from a male donor in good health and CMV-seronegative. The DNA sequence is TGTGCCACCAGCAGAGAAACGGGTGCCCCCGGGGAGCTGTTTTTT. This yields the protein CATSRETGAPGELFF. Joined to the reference TRBV15 and TRBJ2-2 proteins, this CDR3 gives the full variable domain: DAMVIQNPRYQVTQFGKPVTLSCSQTLNHNVMYWYQQKSSQAPKLLFHYYDKDFNNEADTPDNFQSRRPNTSFCFLDIRSPGLGDTAMYLCATSRETGAPGELFFGEGSRLTVL.